Listed below are T cell receptor beta chains from one sample, sequenced in a study of shared clonotypes between healthy human individuals. TCRdb keeps only in-frame clones here, not all; method: immunoSEQ multiplex PCR. The profile shows about 700,000 clones, 74% of them singletons. Material: memory CD4+ T cells sorted from blood. The receptors shown here come from a woman younger than 45 in good health. CDR3s include the opening cysteine and the closing phenylalanine or tryptophan. Each record gives: J gene, D gene, CDR3 length, clone size, V gene, CDR3 protein, CDR3 DNA. The D gene is left open where the match is weak. A clone size is listed for some rows: how often the clone was seen (once, few, many), or a class if it is expanded.

TRBJ2-2	-	15	once	TRBV6-5	CASSYWRDNTGELFF	TGTGCCAGCAGTTACTGGCGGGACAACACCGGGGAGCTGTTTTTT
TRBJ2-4	TRBD2	15	-	TRBV19	CASSIVSGGINIQYF	TGTGCCAGTAGTATAGTGTCGGGGGGAATAAACATTCAGTACTTC
TRBJ2-7	-	14	-	TRBV30	CAWSATSWPYEQYF	TGTGCCTGGAGTGCTACTAGCTGGCCCTACGAGCAGTACTTC
TRBJ2-1	TRBD2	15	-	TRBV19	CASSSTGTSYDEQFF	TGTGCCAGTAGTTCTACCGGGACTAGTTACGATGAGCAGTTCTTC
TRBJ1-5	-	13	-	TRBV5-1	CASSYSGDQPQHF	TGCGCCAGCAGTTATTCAGGGGATCAGCCCCAGCATTTT
TRBJ2-1	TRBD2	16	once	TRBV28	CASSPYRSSGKLHLFF	TGTGCCAGCAGTCCTTACCGGTCTAGCGGGAAACTTCATCTGTTCTTC
TRBJ2-5	-	12	-	TRBV10-2	CASSGARWAQYF	TGCGCCAGCAGCGGGGCCCGGTGGGCCCAGTACTTC
TRBJ2-4	-	16	-	TRBV10-3	CAISESGGGLKNIQYF	TGTGCCATCAGTGAGTCGGGCGGGGGCTTGAAAAACATTCAGTACTTC
TRBJ2-1	TRBD1	15	-	TRBV5-1	CASSFGDRDSNEQFF	TGCGCCAGCAGCTTTGGGGACAGGGATTCGAATGAGCAGTTCTTC
TRBJ2-1	-	14	-	TRBV7-9	CASSFSKSYNEQFF	TGTGCCAGCAGCTTTAGCAAATCCTACAATGAGCAGTTCTTC
TRBJ1-1	-	13	-	TRBV27	CASRQGILTEAFF	TGTGCCAGCCGTCAGGGGATCTTAACTGAAGCTTTCTTT
TRBJ1-1	-	14	-	TRBV2	CASSGLDRYTEAFF	TGTGCCAGCAGTGGCCTCGACAGATACACTGAAGCTTTCTTT
TRBJ2-7	-	14	-	TRBV27	CATSSWTGLYEQYF	TGTGCCACTTCGTCCTGGACTGGACTATACGAGCAGTACTTC
TRBJ2-3	TRBD2	15	-	TRBV28	CASSSERENTDTQYF	TGTGCCAGCAGCTCCGAGCGGGAAAACACAGATACGCAGTATTTT
TRBJ1-3	-	15	-	TRBV19	CASRPLQGIGNTIYF	TGTGCCAGTAGACCACTCCAAGGGATTGGAAACACCATATATTTT
TRBJ2-1	-	16	-	TRBV4-2	CASSQEARQSYNEQFF	TGTGCCAGCAGCCAAGAGGCTAGGCAGTCCTACAATGAGCAGTTCTTC
TRBJ2-5	-	14	-	TRBV5-1	CASSLDPNDLTQYF	TGCGCCAGCAGCTTGGACCCAAACGACTTGACCCAGTACTTC
TRBJ1-4	-	13	-	TRBV14	CASSQVQGGKLFF	TGTGCCAGCAGCCAGGTACAGGGAGGAAAACTGTTTTTT
TRBJ2-5	-	14	-	TRBV19	CASSRVGRDETQYF	TGTGCCAGTAGCCGGGTGGGCAGGGACGAGACCCAGTACTTC
TRBJ1-5	-	15	few	TRBV27	CASRKGHLSNQPQHF	TGTGCCAGCCGAAAGGGACATCTCAGCAATCAGCCCCAGCATTTT
TRBJ2-1	TRBD2	17	-	TRBV19	CASSGTSGTSYLGEQFF	TGTGCCAGTAGTGGGACTAGCGGGACTTCCTACTTAGGTGAGCAGTTCTTC
TRBJ2-3	TRBD2	15	-	TRBV15	CATTSGRPNSYTQYF	TGTGCCACGACTAGCGGGAGGCCGAATTCTTATACGCAGTATTTT